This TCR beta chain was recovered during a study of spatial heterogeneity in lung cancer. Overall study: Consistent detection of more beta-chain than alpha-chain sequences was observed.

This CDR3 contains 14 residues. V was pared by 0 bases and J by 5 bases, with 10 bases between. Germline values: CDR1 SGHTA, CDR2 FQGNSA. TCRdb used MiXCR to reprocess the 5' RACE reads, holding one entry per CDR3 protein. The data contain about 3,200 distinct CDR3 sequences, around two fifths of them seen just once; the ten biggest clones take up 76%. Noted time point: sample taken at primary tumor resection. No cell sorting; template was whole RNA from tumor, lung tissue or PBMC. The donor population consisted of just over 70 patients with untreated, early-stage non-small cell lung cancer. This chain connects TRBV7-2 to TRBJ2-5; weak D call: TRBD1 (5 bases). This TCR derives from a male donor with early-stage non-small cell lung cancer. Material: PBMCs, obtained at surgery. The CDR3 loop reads CASSLAGARETQYF. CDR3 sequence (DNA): TGTGCCAGCAGCTTAGCAGGGGCCAGGGAGACCCAGTACTTC.